This entry lists 3 T cell receptor beta chains sequenced from one sample in a study of T-cell reconstitution after alpha-beta-depleted transplantation in children. Unique molecular identifiers were incorporated during preparation of the TCRbeta library. In TCRdb, the PCR reads were re-called with MiXCR into one record per CDR3 protein. The sample carries over 400,000 distinct CDR3 sequences, under 15% recorded once. The sample in question was PBMCs from the stem cell graft donor, obtained from the stem cell graft. These receptors originate from a human donor who donated a stem cell graft to a child with combined immunodeficiency.

This clonotype was detected only a few times. For the CDR3, the DNA is TGCAGTGCTAGAGTAGGGACCAACTCCTACAATGAGCAGTTCTTC. It specifies CSARVGTNSYNEQFF. The V and J genes are TRBV20-1 and TRBJ2-1, with D perhaps assigned TRBD1 or TRBD2 (5 bases each). CDR3 length: 15 residues. Trimming shortened V by 1 base and J by 0 bases, and 10 bases separated the two germline ends. Germline-derived CDR1 and CDR2 are DFQATT and SNEGSKA (reference sequence).

The CDR3 DNA reads as TGTGCCAGCAGCGCGGAAAGAGGGGAGGCAGGTCAGCCCCAGCATTTT. Residues: CASSAERGEAGQPQHF. The J gene is TRBJ1-5, the V gene TRBV7-6; a possible D gene is TRBD1 (5 bases). The CDR3 sequence is 16 residues long. CDR1 SGHVS and CDR2 FNYEAQ come from the germline V gene. Between the trimmed V and J ends, which lost 5 bases and 6 bases, there was a span of 20 bases.

The chain has TRBV6-5 and TRBJ1-1, with D perhaps matching TRBD1 (5 bases). The V end lost 6 bases, the J end lost 6 bases, and 14 bases lay between the germline ends. Germline V CDR1 and CDR2: MNHEY, SVGAGI. The CDR3 runs to 13 residues. The CDR3 is CASSRGRGAEAFF. The CDR3 DNA is TGTGCCAGCAGCCGGGGGAGGGGCGCTGAAGCTTTCTTT.